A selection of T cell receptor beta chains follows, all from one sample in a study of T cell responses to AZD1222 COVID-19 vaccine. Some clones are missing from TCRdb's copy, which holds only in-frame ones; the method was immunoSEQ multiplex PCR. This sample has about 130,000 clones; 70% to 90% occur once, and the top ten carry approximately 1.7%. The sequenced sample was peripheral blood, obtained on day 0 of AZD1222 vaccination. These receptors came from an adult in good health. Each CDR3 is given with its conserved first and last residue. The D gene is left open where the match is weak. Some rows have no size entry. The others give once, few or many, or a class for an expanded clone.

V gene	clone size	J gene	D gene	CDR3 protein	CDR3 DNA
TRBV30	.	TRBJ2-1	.	CAWKGGTPYNEQFF	TGTGCCTGGAAAGGGGGGACTCCCTACAATGAGCAGTTCTTC
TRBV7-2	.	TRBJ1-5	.	CASSSQGGQPQHF	TGTGCCAGCAGCTCACAGGGCGGTCAGCCCCAGCATTTT
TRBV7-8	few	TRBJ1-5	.	CASSPPLRLTGPNQPQHF	TGTGCCAGCAGCCCCCCTTTAAGGCTGACAGGACCAAATCAGCCCCAGCATTTT
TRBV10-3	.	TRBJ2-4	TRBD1	CAISESGQGTLGAKNIQYF	TGTGCCATCAGTGAGTCGGGACAGGGTACGTTGGGGGCCAAAAACATTCAGTACTTC
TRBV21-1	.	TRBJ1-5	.	CASSKEGTNGHQPQHF	TGTGCCAGCAGCAAAGAAGGAACAAATGGCCATCAGCCCCAGCATTTT
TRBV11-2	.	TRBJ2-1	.	CASSLGGVLNRDEQFF	TGTGCCAGCAGCTTAGGAGGGGTTCTCAACCGTGATGAGCAGTTCTTC
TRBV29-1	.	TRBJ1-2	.	CSVVTATNYGYTF	TGCAGCGTTGTGACGGCAACTAACTATGGCTACACCTTC
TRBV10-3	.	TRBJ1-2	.	CALAGDLRTGYTF	TGTGCTCTCGCCGGGGACCTAAGGACTGGCTACACCTTC
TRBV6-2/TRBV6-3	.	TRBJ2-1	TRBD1	CASSWRRGQGRNEQFF	TGTGCCAGCAGCTGGCGAAGGGGACAGGGGAGGAATGAGCAGTTCTTC
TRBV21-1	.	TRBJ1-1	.	CASSDSSEAFF	TGTGCCAGCTCCGACAGTTCTGAAGCTTTCTTT
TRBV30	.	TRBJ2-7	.	CAWSVQYEQYF	TGTGCCTGGAGTGTACAGTACGAGCAGTACTTC
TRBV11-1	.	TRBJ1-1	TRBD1	CASSRGNRGLGTEAFF	TGTGCCAGCAGCCGCGGGAACAGGGGGCTGGGCACTGAAGCTTTCTTT
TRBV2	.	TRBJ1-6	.	CASSEGVRGYSPLHF	TGTGCCAGCAGTGAAGGGGTCAGGGGATATTCACCCCTCCACTTT
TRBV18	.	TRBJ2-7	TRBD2	CASSSGTSGVYSYEQYF	TGTGCCAGCTCGTCCGGGACTAGCGGGGTCTACTCCTACGAGCAGTACTTC
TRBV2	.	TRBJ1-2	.	CASRRAYPVYTF	TGTGCCAGTCGGCGGGCCTATCCGGTATACACCTTC
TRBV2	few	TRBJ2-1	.	CASSETREQFF	TGTGCCAGCAGTGAGACCAGGGAGCAGTTCTTC
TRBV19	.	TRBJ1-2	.	CASSWGFRNYGYTF	TGTGCCAGTAGTTGGGGGTTTAGAAACTATGGCTACACCTTC
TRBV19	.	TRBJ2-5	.	CASSINGRTQYF	TGTGCCAGTAGTATAAATGGTAGGACCCAGTACTTC
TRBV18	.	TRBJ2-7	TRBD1	CASSPPMGQGAYEQYF	TGTGCCAGCTCACCGCCCATGGGACAGGGGGCATACGAGCAGTACTTC
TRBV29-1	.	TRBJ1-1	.	CSVEWQNTEAFF	TGCAGCGTTGAATGGCAGAACACTGAAGCTTTCTTT
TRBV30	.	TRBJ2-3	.	CAWNNQGRTQYF	TGTGCCTGGAACAATCAGGGTAGAACGCAGTATTTT
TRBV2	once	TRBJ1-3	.	CASGPPAGNTIYF	TGTGCCAGCGGGCCACCAGCTGGAAACACCATATATTTT
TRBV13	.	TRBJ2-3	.	CASSLRAVTSTDTQYF	TGTGCCAGCAGCTTGAGGGCGGTAACTAGCACAGATACGCAGTATTTT
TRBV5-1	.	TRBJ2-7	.	CASTSPRLEGRQYF	TGCGCCAGCACCTCCCCGAGACTAGAAGGCCGGCAGTACTTC
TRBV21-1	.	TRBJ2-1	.	CASSKVGSYNEQFF	TGTGCCAGCAGCAAAGTAGGCTCCTACAATGAGCAGTTCTTC
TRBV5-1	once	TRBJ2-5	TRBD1	CASRTGARETQYF	TGCGCCAGCAGGACAGGGGCGAGAGAGACCCAGTACTTC
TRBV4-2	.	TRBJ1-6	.	CASSQGRQNLNSPLHF	TGTGCCAGCAGCCAAGGTCGCCAGAACCTAAATTCACCCCTCCACTTC
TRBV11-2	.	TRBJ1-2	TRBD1	CASSLGQGDYGYTF	TGTGCCAGCAGCTTGGGACAGGGGGACTATGGCTACACCTTC
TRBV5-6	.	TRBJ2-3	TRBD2	CASSRTGTSGGTDTQYF	TGTGCCAGCAGCAGAACCGGGACTAGCGGGGGGACAGATACGCAGTATTTT
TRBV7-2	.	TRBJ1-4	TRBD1	CASSLDGTGSANEKLFF	TGTGCCAGCAGCTTAGACGGGACAGGGTCGGCTAATGAAAAACTGTTTTTT
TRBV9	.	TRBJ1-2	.	CASSAQDYYGYTF	TGTGCCAGCAGCGCACAGGATTATTATGGCTACACCTTC
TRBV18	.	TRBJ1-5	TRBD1	CASSRDRFNQPQHF	TGTGCCAGCTCACGGGACAGATTTAATCAGCCCCAGCATTTT
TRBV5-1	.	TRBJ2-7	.	CASSLQDSSSYEQYF	TGCGCCAGCAGCTTGCAGGACTCAAGCTCCTACGAGCAGTACTTC
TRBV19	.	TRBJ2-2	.	CASSMFQVNTGELFF	TGTGCCAGTAGTATGTTCCAAGTGAACACCGGGGAGCTGTTTTTT
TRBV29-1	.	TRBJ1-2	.	CSVEEGANYGYTF	TGCAGCGTTGAGGAGGGCGCGAACTATGGCTACACCTTC
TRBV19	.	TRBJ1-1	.	CASTDRRGPLVTEAFF	TGTGCCAGTACTGACAGGAGGGGCCCCCTGGTCACTGAAGCTTTCTTT
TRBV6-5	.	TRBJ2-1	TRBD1	CASRVDRVDNEQFF	TGTGCCAGCAGGGTCGACAGGGTAGACAATGAGCAGTTCTTC
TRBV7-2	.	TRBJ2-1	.	CASSSGWGADYNEQFF	TGTGCCAGCAGCTCGGGGTGGGGGGCGGACTACAATGAGCAGTTCTTC
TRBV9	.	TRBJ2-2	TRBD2	CASKSGRWDAGELFF	TGTGCCAGCAAAAGCGGGAGGTGGGACGCCGGGGAGCTGTTTTTT
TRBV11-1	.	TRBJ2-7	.	CASSSQGISSYEQYF	TGTGCCAGCAGCTCCCAGGGGATCAGCTCCTACGAGCAGTACTTC
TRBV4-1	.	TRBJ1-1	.	CASSPASSTEAFF	TGCGCCAGCAGCCCAGCAAGCAGCACTGAAGCTTTCTTT
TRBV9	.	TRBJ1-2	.	CASSSNYGYTF	TGTGCCAGCAGCTCCAACTATGGCTACACCTTC
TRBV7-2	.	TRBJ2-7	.	CASSWGLLNYEQYF	TGTGCCAGCAGCTGGGGACTTTTAAACTACGAGCAGTACTTC
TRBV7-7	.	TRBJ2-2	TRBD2	CASSPSGNLPGELFF	TGTGCTAGCAGCCCGAGCGGGAATCTGCCCGGGGAGCTGTTTTTT
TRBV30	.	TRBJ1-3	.	CAGARQLGNTIYF	TGTGCCGGCGCTCGACAGCTCGGAAACACCATATATTTT
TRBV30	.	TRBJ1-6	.	CAWRAGVSYNSPLHF	TGTGCCTGGAGGGCAGGGGTCTCCTATAATTCACCCCTCCACTTT
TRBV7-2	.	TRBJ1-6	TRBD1	CASRLPGQGAPLHF	TGTGCCAGCAGACTACCGGGACAGGGAGCGCCCCTCCACTTT
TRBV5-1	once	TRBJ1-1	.	CASSLERVMNTEAFF	TGCGCCAGCAGCTTGGAAAGGGTCATGAACACTGAAGCTTTCTTT